The subject of this entry is one T cell receptor beta chain. The antigen remains unidentified. The data stem from a study of T cell repertoires in cytomegalovirus infection. Overall study: Well-studied HLA-B-restricted epitopes and recently identified HLA-C-restricted epitopes of CMV were both used in the study. CMV infection together with matching HLA type was indicated by public TCR beta signatures.

Using its own MiXCR run on the reads, TCRdb lists one record per CDR3 protein. The table includes more than 250,000 distinct CDR3 sequences, 25% detected once. CDR1 MGHDK and CDR2 SYGVNS come from the germline V gene. The J segment lost 7 bases and the V segment lost 1 base, leaving 3 bases of the junction unmatched. The CDR3 consists of 14 residues. Study-wide results and limits: In two of eight donors, the top clonotype was HLA-C-restricted CMV-specific. CMV carriers with the relevant HLA were identified by cumulative public TCR beta family frequency.

The material sequenced was cultured PBMCs, taken from culture after CMV antigen stimulation. This clonotype was sampled from a human donor in good health (CMV status not recorded). Some clones in this sample may be carry-over from other donors' samples. V usage is TRBV25-1 and J usage is TRBJ2-2; 7 nucleotides agree with TRBD2. CDR3 nucleotides: TGTGCCAGCAGTGAATGGGAGGGTATCGGGGAGCTGTTTTTT. Encoded protein: CASSEWEGIGELFF.